Listed here are 3 T cell receptor beta chains from one sample, sequenced in a study of CD8 T cells in ankylosing spondylitis. TCRdb redid the calling of the 5' RACE reads with MiXCR, one entry per CDR3 protein. In the table there are some 150,000 distinct CDR3 sequences, around 43% of which are singletons. Material for sequencing was synovial fluid, either unsorted or a sorted T cell fraction (not recorded which). Receptors originate from a male donor with ankylosing spondylitis.

The rearrangement joins TRBV12-3 or TRBV12-4 to TRBJ1-2; TRBD1 matches 12 bases. The ends lost 5 bases at V and 6 bases at J; junction bases unmatched: 16. The length of the CDR3 is 18 residues. The CDR3 loop reads CASSNPRDRGRSGNGYTF. In DNA, the CDR3 is TGTGCCAGCAGTAACCCCCGGGACAGGGGGCGAAGCGGGAATGGCTACACCTTC.

This clonotype was counted between two and nine times. This chain uses TRBV4-1 with TRBJ2-2, with 8 bases identical to TRBD2. Per the germline V gene, CDR1 is MGHRA and CDR2 is YSYEKL. The CDR3 is 15 residues long. V lost 4 bases, J lost 6 bases, and 7 bases stayed unmatched. CDR3 nucleotides: TGCGCCAGCAGCCCGGGACTAGGAGGGGCCGGGGAGCTGTTTTTT. Amino acid sequence: CASSPGLGGAGELFF.

The genes are TRBV29-1 and TRBJ2-2; D is unresolved. Germline assignment: CDR1 SQVTM and CDR2 ANQGSEA. V lost 4 bases to trimming and J lost 2 bases, with 8 bases between them. There are 13 residues in the CDR3. The CDR3 spells CSVVNLNTGELFF. CDR3 DNA: TGCAGCGTTGTCAACCTCAACACCGGGGAGCTGTTTTTT.